This TCR beta chain was sequenced for a study of T and B cells in COVID-19 patients. Multiplex PCR with BIOMED2 TRB-A/B primer pools amplified TRB rearrangements. Via MiXCR, TCRdb re-called the multiplex PCR reads, giving one row per CDR3 protein. The sample records about 5,400 distinct CDR3 sequences, less than 35% being singletons. Each TRB amplification used roughly 230-550 ng of genomic DNA from blood. Per germline, CDR1 MNHEY and CDR2 SVGEGT. Trimming removed 0 bases from V and 3 bases from J; junction bases left unmatched: 2. The length of the CDR3 is 17 residues. This clonotype rates as medium-sized.

This sequence originates from a human donor with active COVID-19. Sequences were obtained from blood. The chain is built from TRBV6-2 or TRBV6-3 and TRBJ2-1; TRBD2 agrees at 13 bases. The CDR3 DNA reads as TGTGCCAGCAGTTACTCGGGGACTAGCGGGATCTACAATGAGCAGTTCTTC. Translated, it gives CASSYSGTSGIYNEQFF.